These 18 T cell receptor beta chains share one sample of origin, sequenced in a study of blood T cell repertoires in COVID-19. The assay was immunoSEQ multiplex PCR, and TCRdb's table has in-frame clones only and misses some. This table has about 120,000 clones, about 90% appearing once. Sequencing was done on a sample of peripheral blood. The receptors come from a woman in her forties or fifties with active or convalescent COVID-19.

The rearrangement joins TRBV2 to TRBJ1-1; D uncertain. Germline loops: CDR1 SNHLY, CDR2 FYNNEI. Trimming took 2 bases from V and 5 from J, leaving 12 bases between them. The length of the CDR3 is 14 residues. CDR3 amino acids: CASSESLGGTEAFF. The CDR3 region has the DNA TGTGCCAGCAGTGAATCGCTGGGAGGAACTGAAGCTTTCTTT.

The rearrangement joins TRBV14 to TRBJ2-7; D is possibly TRBD1 (5 bases). The CDR3 length is 13 residues. Trimming pared 0 bases from V and 2 bases from J, leaving 5 bases between. CDR1 and CDR2 (germline): SGHDN, FVKESK. The CDR3: CASSQDRAYEQYF. CDR3 DNA: TGTGCCAGCAGCCAAGACAGGGCCTACGAGCAGTACTTC.

The rearrangement links TRBV24-1 to TRBJ2-3; 12 nucleotides match TRBD2. The ends lost 4 bases at V and 6 bases at J; junction bases unmatched: 10. The germline CDR1 and CDR2 sequences are KGHDR and SFDVKD. The CDR3 length is 17 residues. CDR3: CATSDSRLAGAGDTQYF. Written as DNA, the CDR3 is TGTGCCACCAGTGACTCGCGACTAGCGGGAGCTGGGGATACGCAGTATTTT.

The chain has TRBV7-2 and TRBJ2-5, with TRBD1 matching 7 bases. CDR3 length equals 14 residues. The ends lost 1 base at V and 5 bases at J; junction bases unmatched: 4. In germline, CDR1 is SGHTA, CDR2 FQGNSA. The CDR3 sequence: CASSLGDSQETQYF. The CDR3 nucleotides are TGTGCCAGCAGCTTAGGGGACAGCCAGGAGACCCAGTACTTC.

J is TRBJ2-2 and V is TRBV7-2; D gene unclear. CDR3 length equals 14 residues. The germline V gene has CDR1 SGHTA and CDR2 FQGNSA. V was clipped by 5 bases and J by 4 bases, with 11 bases between them. The CDR3 nucleotides are TGTGCCAGCAGCCCCCCCAAGCGCACCGGGGAGCTGTTTTTT. This gives the protein CASSPPKRTGELFF. The complete variable domain, with remaining parts taken from reference TRBV7-2 and TRBJ2-2, reads GAGVSQSPSNKVTEKGKDVELRCDPISGHTALYWYRQSLGQGLEFLIYFQGNSAPDKSGLPSDRFSAERTGGSVSTLTIQRTQQEDSAVYLCASSPPKRTGELFFGEGSRLTVL.

The chain joins TRBV7-2 to TRBJ1-2; possibly TRBD1 for D (5 bases). The CDR3 contains 13 residues. Germline lookup yields CDR1 SGHTA and CDR2 FQGNSA. V lost 4 bases and J 8 bases, leaving 14 bases between the germline ends. The CDR3 DNA sequence: TGTGCCAGCAGCTCAGACAGTTTTCAGGGCTACACCTTC. It encodes CASSSDSFQGYTF.

The chain joins TRBV19 to TRBJ2-1, with 12 bases that match TRBD2. V lost 2 bases to trimming and J lost 5 bases; unmatched junction nucleotides: 4. This CDR3 spans 16 amino acids. Looked up from germline, CDR1 is LNHDA and CDR2 is SQIVND (reference sequence). The CDR3 sequence is CASSIQTSGRNNEQFF. Written as DNA, the CDR3 is TGTGCCAGTAGTATACAGACTAGCGGGAGAAACAATGAGCAGTTCTTC.

This chain links TRBV6-6 with TRBJ2-7; 7 bases match TRBD1. The CDR3 consists of 16 residues. CDR1 is MNHNY and CDR2 is SVGAGI in the germline V gene (reference sequence). Trimming took 7 bases from V and 1 from J; bases not matched to a gene: 13. This CDR3 reads CASTLRETGSSYEQYF. The CDR3 bases are TGTGCCAGCACCCTCAGGGAGACAGGGTCGTCCTACGAGCAGTACTTC.

The chain links TRBV3-1 (or the pseudogene TRBV3-2) to TRBJ2-3; 8 positions agree with TRBD2. The CDR3 loop spans 17 amino acids. V lost 2 bases to trimming and J lost 3 bases; unmatched junction nucleotides: 10. The germline V gene encodes CDR1 LGHDT and CDR2 YNNKEL (reference sequence). The CDR3 loop is CASSQLLFGRETDTQYF. The CDR3 coding sequence is TGTGCCAGCAGCCAACTCCTTTTCGGGAGGGAGACAGATACGCAGTATTTT.

This sequence joins TRBV7-2 and TRBJ2-7, with D unclear. Trimming cost V 1 base and J 2 bases, with 9 bases left between them. CDR3 length equals 14 residues. Germline V CDR1 and CDR2: SGHTA, FQGNSA. CDR3: CASSLVFGAYEQYF. The CDR3 nucleotides read TGTGCCAGCAGCTTAGTGTTTGGAGCCTACGAGCAGTACTTC.

The J gene is TRBJ2-2, the V gene TRBV30; a weak D match, TRBD2 (6 bases). Germline CDR1 is GTSNPN and CDR2 is SVGIG (reference sequence). V shed 3 bases and J shed 1 base, with 12 bases lying between them. The CDR3 is 15 amino acids. CDR3 protein: CAWSGNSGNTGELFF. The DNA for the CDR3 is TGTGCCTGGAGCGGCAATAGCGGGAACACCGGGGAGCTGTTTTTT.

V is TRBV5-3 and J is TRBJ2-7, with 8 bases matching TRBD1. TRBV5-3 is assigned to the ORF class and has an uncertain function. The V segment lost 0 bases and the J segment 3 bases; nucleotides outside the gene matches: 5. The CDR3 sequence is 15 residues long. CDR3 protein: CARSLDQGACYEQYF. CDR3 nucleotide sequence: TGTGCCAGAAGCTTGGACCAGGGGGCTTGCTACGAGCAGTACTTC.

The CDR3 reads CASSIEARSYEQYF. For the CDR3, the DNA is TGTGCCAGTAGTATAGAAGCCCGTTCCTACGAGCAGTACTTC. The V and J genes are TRBV19 and TRBJ2-7; D unclear. Germline assignment: CDR1 LNHDA and CDR2 SQIVND (reference sequence). Trimming removed 0 bases at V and 1 base at J, with 7 bases between. The CDR3 spans 14 residues.

The rearrangement joins TRBV24-1 to TRBJ2-5; 9 bases line up with TRBD1. Germline CDR1 and CDR2: KGHDR and SFDVKD. The CDR3 is 15 amino acids. After removal of 4 bases from V and 5 bases from J, the junction contained 7 bases not matched to a gene. CDR3 region: CATSDSGTGIETQYF. The CDR3 region has the DNA TGTGCCACCAGTGACTCCGGGACAGGGATTGAGACCCAGTACTTC.

This chain links TRBV6-2 or TRBV6-3 with TRBJ2-1, with TRBD1 identical over 8 bases. This CDR3 contains 19 residues. The germline CDR1 and CDR2 sequences are MNHEY and SVGEGT. Trimming cost V 6 bases and J 3 bases; bases outside gene matches: 19. The CDR3 coding sequence is TGTGCCAGCAGCCCTCGGCAGGGGGCGAGGGCTAGTATCTACAATGAGCAGTTCTTC. The encoded protein is CASSPRQGARASIYNEQFF.

This rearrangement joins TRBV2 to TRBJ2-5, with D possibly being TRBD1 (5 bases). The V and J ends lost 7 bases and 0 bases respectively, with 12 bases between them. CDR1 SNHLY and CDR2 FYNNEI come from the germline V gene. This CDR3 is built from 14 residues. The CDR3 region has the DNA TGTGCCAGCAAAAGGGGAACGAACCAAGAGACCCAGTACTTC. This sequence encodes CASKRGTNQETQYF.

This chain uses TRBV5-5 with TRBJ1-5; a weak D match, TRBD1 (5 bases). Per germline, CDR1 SGHKS and CDR2 YYEKEE (reference sequence). CDR3 length: 14 amino acids. V lost 4 bases and J 4 bases, leaving 12 bases between the germline ends. CDR3 sequence reads: CASSPWAGNQPQHF. In DNA form, the CDR3 reads TGTGCCAGCAGCCCATGGGCAGGGAATCAGCCCCAGCATTTT.

This chain connects TRBV7-2 to TRBJ2-3; TRBD2 aligns across 9 bases. This CDR3 spans 15 amino acids. V was pared by 6 bases and J by 5 bases, with 9 bases of the junction left unmatched. The germline V gene has CDR1 SGHTA and CDR2 FQGNSA. CDR3 sequence (DNA): TGTGCCAGCAGTCTGGCTAGCGGGATAGGAGATACGCAGTATTTT. Amino acids: CASSLASGIGDTQYF. The entire variable domain, with the rest obtained from reference TRBV7-2 and TRBJ2-3, is as follows: GAGVSQSPSNKVTEKGKDVELRCDPISGHTALYWYRQSLGQGLEFLIYFQGNSAPDKSGLPSDRFSAERTGGSVSTLTIQRTQQEDSAVYLCASSLASGIGDTQYFGPGTRLTVL.